What follows describes a single T cell receptor beta chain. The CDR3 sequence is 15 residues long. V was trimmed by 1 base and J by 2 bases, leaving 10 bases between them. Germline lookup yields CDR1 SGHRS and CDR2 YFSETQ. Methods used by the authors: It was from reference gene primer amplification that nucleated cell counts were estimated. Generated by immunoSEQ multiplex PCR, the TCRdb table keeps only in-frame clones and is missing some. The V and J calls and clone size were taken over from that table, and D and trimming were inferred from the DNA. The table lists more than 250,000 clones, around nine tenths of them singletons. The data stem from a study of blood T cell repertoires in COVID-19. Study details: Samples of COVID-19 (acute and convalescent) were obtained from the United States, Italy and Spain. T cells, B-cell-depleted T cells, or PBMCs supplied cDNA or gDNA.

Researchers sorted participants into cohorts using their self-reported clinical history. The source is a woman aged 40 to 55 who had recovered from COVID-19. The source material was PBMCs or T cells enriched from blood (not recorded which). V is TRBV5-1 and J is TRBJ2-1; the D is unclear. The CDR3 DNA reads as TGCGCCAGCAGCTTGACGGGTTCGGCCTACAATGAGCAGTTCTTC. Protein product: CASSLTGSAYNEQFF.